Sequencing of this T cell receptor (beta chain) was carried out in a study of T cell clusters in autoimmune cytopenias (dated by TCRdb to the late 2010s). Broadly, across the study: A median TRB sequencing depth of 50,000 or so reads per sample was reached, and a median of 2,350 distinct TRB clonotypes per sample was obtained. In autoimmune cytopenia patients, peripheral blood TRB and IGH repertoires were sequenced during active disease and over treatment follow-up, together with healthy, CLL and autoimmune hepatitis controls. The study aimed to test whether autoimmune cytopenia patients carry a disease-specific immune repertoire signature usable as a blood-based biomarker.

TRB rearrangements were amplified by multiplex PCR using a touch-down protocol with TRB-A and TRB-B primer pools mixed in one tube. Illumina adapters and sample indices were attached to the amplicons through two consecutive PCR reactions using Phusion HS II polymerase. The amplicons were gel-purified using the NucleoSpin Gel and PCR Clean-up kit, after which quantification was performed by Qubit and quality was checked on an Agilent 2100 Bioanalyzer. Libraries were sequenced on an Illumina MiSeq using 600-cycle, single-indexed, paired-end runs. Concerning the study's data processing: Alignment and assembly of TRB reads were performed with MiXCR version 2.1.12 and the default MiXCR reference library. A clone was defined by each unique CDR3 nucleotide sequence, and analysis was restricted to productive sequences with at least two reads. Alpha-parameterized diversity profiles (alpha 0 to 5), including the Shannon (alpha 1) and Simpson (alpha 2) indices, were computed with an R script to assess repertoire diversity. The tcR package was used to compute combinatorial TRB VJ usage, and cohorts were compared on this usage by principal component analysis with ade4. Using GLIPH, TCRbeta CDR3s were clustered on pairs of cohorts matched for age and read depth, and a Wilcoxon test was used to compare cluster frequencies. TCRdb reprocessed the reads into one record per CDR3 protein sequence, lacking DNA. The V and J calls, along with clone size, are taken from TCRdb and not from the paper's own processing. The record for this sample contains some 4,900 distinct CDR3 sequences. The top ten clones comprise around 19% of the sample.

Comment on this clonotype: The target of this receptor is not known.

TRB amplification used about 0.25 ug of peripheral blood genomic DNA, approximately 41,000 genome equivalents, per sample. The paper as a whole reports these results and caveats: The T cell clusters were only ever defined in silico, so experimental validation of their functional role was still needed. The cluster-lack signature was not observed for secondary cytopenia versus CLL, as the signature was apparently masked by the dominant lymphoma-associated repertoire. The TRB repertoire shifts, including less even repertoires in secondary cytopenia and CLL, mostly reflected lymphoma bias and not autoimmunity. Healthy donors showed 2.5 to 3-fold more exclusive TRB clusters than active autoimmune hepatitis patients, consistent with an autoimmunity-wide signature. GLIPH results suggested that primary autoimmune cytopenia patients were missing physiological T cell clusters, with under 55 clusters found only in healthy donors compared with roughly 15 found only in patients.

This TCR came from a human donor with an autoimmune cytopenia or autoimmune hepatitis (not recorded which). The sequencing sample was made of peripheral blood.

The CDR3 amino acid sequence is: CASSQENYYTDTQYF. The chain couples TRBV4-2 to TRBJ2-3. Via the germline V gene, CDR1 is LGHNA and CDR2 YNFKEQ. The CDR3, from cysteine to phenylalanine, totals 15 residues. No DNA sequence was recorded.